The present T cell receptor (beta chain) was sequenced within a study of blood T cell repertoires in COVID-19. Looking at the study overall: COVID-19 samples from acute and convalescent phases originated in the United States, Italy and Spain. T cells, B-cell-depleted T cells, or PBMCs supplied cDNA or gDNA.

Generated by immunoSEQ multiplex PCR, the TCRdb table keeps only in-frame clones and is missing some. The sample consists of a few hundred thousand clones, less than 85% of them appearing once. From germline, CDR1 is SNHLY and CDR2 FYNNEI. The CDR3 is 14 residues long. The V end lost 8 bases, the J end lost 5 bases, and 19 bases lay between the germline ends. The genes are TRBV2 and TRBJ2-7, with D possibly being TRBD2 (5 bases). Material for sequencing was PBMCs or T cells enriched from blood (not recorded which). This sequence originates from a man between 40 and 49 years old who had recovered from COVID-19. The CDR3 sequence is CASLRGLALNEQYF. The CDR3 DNA is TGTGCCAGCCTCCGAGGTCTAGCTCTGAACGAGCAGTACTTC.